This TCR beta chain comes out of a study of control samples from healthy donors and cancer patients. Measured with immunoSEQ multiplex PCR; TCRdb has only the in-frame clones, and not every one. The data show 110,000 or so clones, more than 85% seen once. This CDR3 spans 15 amino acids. CDR1 LNHDA and CDR2 SQIVND come from the germline V gene (reference sequence). J gave up 7 bases and V 4 bases, and 7 bases lay outside the gene matches. The clonotype comes from a woman aged 50 to 65 in good health. The chain recombines TRBV19 with TRBJ1-2; 12 bases are a match to TRBD1. The sequenced material came from blood. CDR3: CASSRGDRGPAGYTF. The DNA for the CDR3 is TGTGCCAGTAGTAGGGGGGACAGGGGGCCGGCTGGCTACACCTTC.